This paragraph covers one T cell receptor (beta chain) sequence. The target antigen is unknown. These data are taken from a study of shared clonotypes between healthy human individuals. Whole-study context: Used for every donor were three CD4 naive, three CD4 memory, two CD8 naive and one CD8 memory plate. Study-level points and caveats: Generation probability values for non-shared clonotypes were lower than those for clonotypes shared by all four donors.

CDR1 and CDR2 (germline): MGHDK, SYGVNS. After removal of 2 bases from V and 5 bases from J, the junction contained 7 bases not matched to a gene. The CDR3 is 16 residues long. Donors were healthy HIV-negative adults without recent acute infections or vaccinations. This table comes from immunoSEQ multiplex PCR, and its TCRdb copy is limited to in-frame clones, with some not included. This sample has approximately 320,000 clones, with roughly 70% found just once. Sequencing input: memory CD4+ T cells sorted from blood. Subset defined: CD45RA-negative fraction. The rearrangement links TRBV25-1 to TRBJ2-3; 10 positions match TRBD1. The TCR comes from a man aged 25-40 years in good health. Here the CDR3 reads CASSEPGTGEEDTQYF. In DNA, the CDR3 is TGTGCCAGCAGTGAACCGGGGACAGGGGAAGAAGATACGCAGTATTTT.